This entry features one T cell receptor beta chain sequence. The antigen is undetermined. The sample is drawn from a study of cytomegalovirus exposure and HLA in healthy donors. Study outcomes and limitations: Later on, an analysis showed TCR association rates differing by HLA locus, with DRB1 the most and HLA-C the fewest. Solely CMV serostatus was available to characterize immune exposure. Cytomegalovirus-associated TCR beta chains were listed, numbering roughly 150. In vitro experiments confirmed that three CMV-associated chains were specific for CMV antigens.

The PCR had 60 Vbeta and 13 Jbeta primers. The method was immunoSEQ multiplex PCR; TCRdb's version includes in-frame clones alone and lacks a portion of them. Of 150,000 to 200,000 clones listed, nearly 80% were seen once; the top ten hold 3.1%. V was shortened by 3 bases and J by 7 bases, with 7 bases between the two germline ends. This CDR3 contains 13 residues. Germline V gene sequence: CDR1 LNHNV, CDR2 YYDKDF (reference sequence). The V call is TRBV15, the J call TRBJ1-6; no firm D call. The sample consisted of PBMCs. The clonotype was recovered from a woman in her thirties or forties in good health and CMV-seronegative. The CDR3 nucleotides read TGTGCCACCAGCAGGAGTTACAATTCACCCCTCCACTTT. Translation: CATSRSYNSPLHF.